These 14 T cell receptor beta chains were all obtained from the same sample, sequenced in a study of blood T cell repertoires in COVID-19. Assay used: immunoSEQ multiplex PCR; TCRdb lists only in-frame clones, some missing. Seen here are approximately 250,000 clones, over 75% observed once, and the top ten hold 8% to 9.5%. Sequenced: peripheral blood. The receptors derive from a human donor in a cohort sampled during active COVID-19.

V usage is TRBV11-2 and J usage is TRBJ1-2; no reliable D call. In germline, CDR1 is SGHAT, CDR2 FQNNGV. The CDR3 is made up of 12 amino acids. The V end lost 1 base, the J end lost 8 bases, and 8 bases lay between the germline ends. The CDR3 reads CASSLGIRGYTF. The CDR3 DNA reads as TGTGCCAGCAGCTTAGGAATCAGGGGCTACACCTTC.

The chain combines TRBV19 with TRBJ2-1; TRBD1 agrees at 11 bases. Germline CDR1 and CDR2: LNHDA and SQIVND (reference sequence). The CDR3 loop spans 16 amino acids. V shed 6 bases and J 2 bases; nucleotides not matched to a gene: 6. DNA for the CDR3: TGTGCCAGTAGGGGGGACAGGGGGAAAGCCTACAATGAGCAGTTCTTC. Its protein is CASRGDRGKAYNEQFF. The variable domain in full, with the rest retrieved from reference TRBV19 and TRBJ2-1, is DGGITQSPKYLFRKEGQNVTLSCEQNLNHDAMYWYRQDPGQGLRLIYYSQIVNDFQKGDIAEGYSVSREKKESFPLTVTSAQKNPTAFYLCASRGDRGKAYNEQFFGPGTRLTVL.

This clone was detected once. The chain links TRBV2 to TRBJ2-7; 7 bases map to TRBD2. Per germline, CDR1 SNHLY and CDR2 FYNNEI. This CDR3 contains 14 residues. J lost 3 bases, V lost 0 bases, and 2 bases had no gene match. CDR3 sequence reads: CASSEAIAGYEQYF. The CDR3 DNA reads as TGTGCCAGCAGTGAAGCGATAGCGGGCTACGAGCAGTACTTC. Variable domain in full (rest from reference TRBV2 and TRBJ2-7): EPEVTQTPSHQVTQMGQEVILRCVPISNHLYFYWYRQILGQKVEFLVSFYNNEISEKSEIFDDQFSVERPDGSNFTLKIRSTKLEDSAMYFCASSEAIAGYEQYFGPGTRLTVT.

The rearrangement uses TRBV3-1 (or the pseudogene TRBV3-2) and TRBJ2-5, with 10 nucleotides matching TRBD2. The CDR3 runs 17 residues. The V segment lost 0 bases and the J segment 3 bases; nucleotides outside the gene matches: 7. Germline V gives CDR1 LGHDT, CDR2 YNNKEL (reference sequence). Here the CDR3 reads CASSQEMSGGVKETQYF. DNA of the CDR3: TGTGCCAGCAGCCAAGAGATGAGCGGGGGGGTAAAAGAGACCCAGTACTTC.

The count of this clone is one. This chain uses TRBV19 with TRBJ1-5; D is possibly TRBD1 (5 bases). V was cut by 5 bases and J by 6 bases, with 17 bases left in between. This CDR3 comprises 15 residues. Germline V lookup: CDR1 LNHDA, CDR2 SQIVND (reference sequence). CDR3: CASSSRGGVFQPQHF. In nucleotides, the CDR3 is TGTGCCAGTAGTTCCCGGGGGGGGGTCTTTCAGCCCCAGCATTTT.

This chain connects TRBV28 to TRBJ2-7; 9 bases fit TRBD1. The germline V gene encodes CDR1 MDHEN and CDR2 SYDVKM. The V gene end was trimmed by 3 bases and the J gene end by 3 bases; junction bases not matched to a gene: 3. The length of the CDR3 is 14 residues. The CDR3 coding sequence is TGTGCCAGCAGTTTCGGGGACAGGGTCTACGAGCAGTACTTC. Its translation: CASSFGDRVYEQYF.

The chain carries TRBV3-1 (or the pseudogene TRBV3-2) and TRBJ1-6; tentative D call: TRBD1 (6 bases). Per the germline V gene, CDR1 is LGHDT and CDR2 is YNNKEL (reference sequence). This CDR3 contains 16 residues. V was clipped by 3 bases and J by 1 base, with 10 bases between them. CDR3 DNA: TGTGCCAGCAGCCAGTACAGGGTTTCCTATAATTCACCCCTCCACTTT. Its protein is CASSQYRVSYNSPLHF.

The chain is built from TRBV7-8 and TRBJ2-7, with TRBD2 identical over 10 bases. J lost 2 bases, V lost 3 bases, and 7 bases had no gene match. This CDR3 contains 16 residues. CDR1 is SGHVS and CDR2 is FQNEAQ in the germline V gene. In DNA, the CDR3 is TGTGCCAGCAGCTTCCTTGTAGCGGGAGGCGCCTACGAGCAGTACTTC. This gives the protein CASSFLVAGGAYEQYF.

The chain has TRBV10-3 and TRBJ2-7; the D gene is possibly TRBD1 (7 bases). Between the trimmed V and J ends, which lost 9 bases and 2 bases, there was a span of 14 bases. The CDR3 extends over 13 amino acids. Germline lookup yields CDR1 ENHRY and CDR2 SYGVKD. The CDR3 nucleotides read TGTGCCATATCAGGGGGGACCACCTACGAGCAGTACTTC. Encoded protein: CAISGGTTYEQYF.

This chain connects TRBV3-1 (or the pseudogene TRBV3-2) to TRBJ2-3, with a possible D match to TRBD2 (5 bases). Trimming took 0 bases from V and 3 from J, leaving 13 bases between them. The CDR3 length is 16 residues. Looked up from germline, CDR1 is LGHDT and CDR2 is YNNKEL (reference sequence). The chain's CDR3 is CASSQDRGRLTDTQYF. As DNA, the CDR3 is TGTGCCAGCAGCCAAGATCGCGGCAGACTAACAGATACGCAGTATTTT.

V usage is TRBV19 and J usage is TRBJ2-2; 8 nucleotides agree with TRBD1. The CDR3 extends over 16 amino acids. Germline CDR1 LNHDA, CDR2 SQIVND (reference sequence). The J segment lost 1 base and the V segment lost 1 base, leaving 2 bases of the junction unmatched. CDR3: CASSIGGTGNTGELFF. CDR3 sequence (DNA): TGTGCCAGTAGTATAGGCGGGACAGGGAACACCGGGGAGCTGTTTTTT.

This chain links TRBV30 with TRBJ2-5; TRBD2 might be the D (6 bases). The CDR3 is 14 amino acids. The V and J ends lost 4 bases and 5 bases respectively, with 17 bases between them. Germline V gene sequence: CDR1 GTSNPN, CDR2 SVGIG (reference sequence). CDR3 amino acids: CAWIEGLSWETQYF. In DNA, the CDR3 is TGTGCCTGGATAGAGGGACTTAGCTGGGAGACCCAGTACTTC.

This chain links TRBV5-6 with TRBJ1-1; no clear D. The CDR3 length is 16 residues. Trimming pared 0 bases from V and 4 bases from J, leaving 16 bases between. Germline loops: CDR1 SGHDT, CDR2 YYEEEE. CDR3 amino acids: CASSLGALTWITEAFF. In DNA, the CDR3 is TGTGCCAGCAGCTTGGGGGCGTTGACCTGGATCACTGAAGCTTTCTTT.

This clone was found once. In DNA form, the CDR3 reads TGTGCCAGCAGACCGACCCAAGGACTAGCGGGAGGGGAGCAGTACTTC. As protein: CASRPTQGLAGGEQYF. The chain recombines TRBV28 with TRBJ2-7; 15 positions agree with TRBD2. CDR1 is MDHEN, CDR2 SYDVKM, per germline. The junction had 10 bases not matched to a gene; V was cut back by 6 bases and J by 7 bases. The CDR3 loop spans 16 amino acids.